The source of this T cell receptor beta chain is a study of chronic HIV infection and antiretroviral therapy. Looked up from germline, CDR1 is MNHEY and CDR2 is SMNVEV (reference sequence). Trimming removed 5 bases at V and 6 bases at J, with 13 bases between. The CDR3 has 13 residues. Using its own MiXCR run on the 5' RACE reads, TCRdb lists one record per CDR3 protein. Of tens of thousands of distinct CDR3 sequences listed, around 8.6% were seen once; the top ten hold 2% to 2.5%. This clonotype was seen at least ten times. The chain links TRBV27 to TRBJ1-2; D may be TRBD1 (6 bases). The receptor's source is an adult who had HIV and had not received antiretroviral therapy, or was an uninfected healthy control (not recorded which). Specimen: peripheral blood. CDR3 region: CASSPRQANGYTF. As DNA, the CDR3 is TGTGCCAGCAGTCCCCGACAGGCCAATGGCTACACCTTC.